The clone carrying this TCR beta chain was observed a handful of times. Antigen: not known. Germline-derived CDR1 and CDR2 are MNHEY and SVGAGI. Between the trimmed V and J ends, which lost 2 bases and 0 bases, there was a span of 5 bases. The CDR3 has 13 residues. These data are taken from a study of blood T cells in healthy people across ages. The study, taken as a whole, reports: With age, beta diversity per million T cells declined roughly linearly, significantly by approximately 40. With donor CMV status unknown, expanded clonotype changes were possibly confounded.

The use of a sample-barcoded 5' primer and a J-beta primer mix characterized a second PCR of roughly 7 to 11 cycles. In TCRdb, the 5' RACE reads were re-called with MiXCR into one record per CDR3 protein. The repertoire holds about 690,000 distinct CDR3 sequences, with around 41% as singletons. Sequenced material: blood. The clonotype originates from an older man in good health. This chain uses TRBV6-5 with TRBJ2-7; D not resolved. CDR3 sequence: CASSYQNSYEQYF. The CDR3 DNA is TGTGCCAGCAGTTACCAAAACTCCTACGAGCAGTACTTC.